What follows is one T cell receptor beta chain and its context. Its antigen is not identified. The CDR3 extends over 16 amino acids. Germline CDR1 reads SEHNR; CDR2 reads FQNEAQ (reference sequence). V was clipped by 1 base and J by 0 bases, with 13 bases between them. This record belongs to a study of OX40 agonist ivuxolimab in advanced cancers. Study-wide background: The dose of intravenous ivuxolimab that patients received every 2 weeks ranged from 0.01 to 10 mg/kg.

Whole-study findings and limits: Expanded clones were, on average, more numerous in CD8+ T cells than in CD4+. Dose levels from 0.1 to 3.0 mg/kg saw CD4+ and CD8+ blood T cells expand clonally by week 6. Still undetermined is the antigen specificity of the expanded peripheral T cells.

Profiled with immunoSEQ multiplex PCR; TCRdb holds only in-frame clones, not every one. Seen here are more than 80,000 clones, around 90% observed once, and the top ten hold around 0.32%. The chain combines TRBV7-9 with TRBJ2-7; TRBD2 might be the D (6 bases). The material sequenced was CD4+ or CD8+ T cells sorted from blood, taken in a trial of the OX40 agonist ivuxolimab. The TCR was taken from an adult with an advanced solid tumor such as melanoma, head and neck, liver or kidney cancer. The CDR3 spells CASSLVRGKSSYEQYF. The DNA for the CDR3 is TGTGCCAGCAGCTTAGTCCGGGGGAAGAGCTCCTACGAGCAGTACTTC.